This T cell receptor (beta chain) was retrieved from a study of blood T cell repertoires in COVID-19. The overall study: The study drew acute and convalescent COVID-19 samples from the United States, Italy and Spain. Nucleic acid was either cDNA or gDNA, and it came from T cells, B-cell-depleted T cells, or PBMCs.

Per the study methods: Nucleated cell number was recorded as an estimate derived from reference gene primer amplification. Only in-frame clones appear in the TCRdb table, and some are missing; sequencing was by immunoSEQ multiplex PCR. That table furnishes V, J and clone size, whereas the DNA furnished D and trimming. In the table there are 180,000 or so clones, just over 85% of which are singletons. The CDR3 is made up of 15 amino acids. Looked up from germline, CDR1 is SEHNR and CDR2 is FQNEAQ (reference sequence). Between the trimmed V and J ends, which lost 5 bases and 3 bases, there was a span of 14 bases.

Source material: peripheral blood. The TCR was taken from a man in his 60s with acute or convalescent COVID-19. The V call is TRBV7-9, the J call TRBJ2-1; D may be TRBD1 (6 bases). DNA of the CDR3: TGTGCCAGCAGCGCCTACAGGGCGCGCTACAATGAGCAGTTCTTC. This gives the protein CASSAYRARYNEQFF.